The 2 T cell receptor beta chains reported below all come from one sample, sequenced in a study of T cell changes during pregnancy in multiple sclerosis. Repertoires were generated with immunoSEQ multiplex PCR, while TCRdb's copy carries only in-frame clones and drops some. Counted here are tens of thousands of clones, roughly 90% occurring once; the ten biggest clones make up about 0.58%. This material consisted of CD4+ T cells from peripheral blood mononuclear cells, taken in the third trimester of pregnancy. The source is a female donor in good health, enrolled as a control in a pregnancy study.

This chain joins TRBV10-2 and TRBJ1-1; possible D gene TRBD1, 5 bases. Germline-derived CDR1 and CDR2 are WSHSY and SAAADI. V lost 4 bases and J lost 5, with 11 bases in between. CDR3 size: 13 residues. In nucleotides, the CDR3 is TGCGCCAGCAGTGGGCAGGGCCGGACTGAAGCTTTCTTT. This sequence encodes CASSGQGRTEAFF.

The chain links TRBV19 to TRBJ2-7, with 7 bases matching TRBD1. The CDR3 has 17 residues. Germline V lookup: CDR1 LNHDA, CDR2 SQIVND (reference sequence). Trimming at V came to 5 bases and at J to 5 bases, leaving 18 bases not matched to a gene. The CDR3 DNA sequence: TGTGCCAGTAGTCCAGAGACAGGGCTGGGGAGTCGGAACGAGCAGTACTTC. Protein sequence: CASSPETGLGSRNEQYF. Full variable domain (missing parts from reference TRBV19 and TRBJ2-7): DGGITQSPKYLFRKEGQNVTLSCEQNLNHDAMYWYRQDPGQGLRLIYYSQIVNDFQKGDIAEGYSVSREKKESFPLTVTSAQKNPTAFYLCASSPETGLGSRNEQYFGPGTRLTVT.